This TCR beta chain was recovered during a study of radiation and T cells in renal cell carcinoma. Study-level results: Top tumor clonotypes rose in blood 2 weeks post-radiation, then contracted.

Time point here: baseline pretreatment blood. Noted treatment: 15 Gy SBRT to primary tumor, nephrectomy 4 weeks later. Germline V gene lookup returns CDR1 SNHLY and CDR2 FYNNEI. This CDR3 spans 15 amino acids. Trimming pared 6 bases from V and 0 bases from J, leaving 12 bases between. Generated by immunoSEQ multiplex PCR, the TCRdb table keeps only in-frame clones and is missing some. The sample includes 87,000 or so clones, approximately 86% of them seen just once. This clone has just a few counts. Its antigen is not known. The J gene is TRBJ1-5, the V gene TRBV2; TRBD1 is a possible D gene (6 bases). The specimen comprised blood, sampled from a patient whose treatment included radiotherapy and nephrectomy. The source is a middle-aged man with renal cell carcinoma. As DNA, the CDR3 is TGTGCCAGCAGATACAGGGTTTATAGCAATCAGCCCCAGCATTTT. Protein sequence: CASRYRVYSNQPQHF.